The rows below give T cell receptor beta chains drawn from one sample of a study of cytomegalovirus exposure and HLA in healthy donors. Clones were read by immunoSEQ multiplex PCR, and TCRdb kept only the in-frame ones, dropping some. Its table records 200,000 or so clones. The sample was PBMCs. The source of these receptors is a girl under 10 years old in good health and CMV-seropositive. Each CDR3 is given with its conserved first and last residue. A D gene is named only where the DNA matches it firmly.

CDR3nt: TGTGCCAGCAGCACGCGGGAGGACCGCTACAATGAGCAGTTCTTC
CDR3aa: CASSTREDRYNEQFF
j_gene: TRBJ2-1
d_gene: TRBD2
v_gene: TRBV11-3

CDR3nt: TGTGCCAGTAGTATTCTACGGGTCGAGAATCAGCCCCAGCATTTT
CDR3aa: CASSILRVENQPQHF
j_gene: TRBJ1-5
d_gene: .
v_gene: TRBV19

CDR3nt: TGTGCCATCAGCGGCAGGGCTGTAGATGAGCAGTTCTTC
CDR3aa: CAISGRAVDEQFF
j_gene: TRBJ2-1
d_gene: .
v_gene: TRBV10-3

CDR3nt: TGTGCCAGCAGCTTTAGCGGTCCCTACGAGCAGTACTTC
CDR3aa: CASSFSGPYEQYF
j_gene: TRBJ2-7
d_gene: .
v_gene: TRBV5-4

CDR3nt: TGTGCCACCAGCAACTCGGGGTCTGGAAACACCATATATTTT
CDR3aa: CATSNSGSGNTIYF
j_gene: TRBJ1-3
d_gene: .
v_gene: TRBV15

CDR3nt: TGTGCCACCTACAGGGACAGGGGGGATGGCTACACCTTC
CDR3aa: CATYRDRGDGYTF
j_gene: TRBJ1-2
d_gene: TRBD1
v_gene: TRBV15

CDR3nt: TGTGCCAGCAGTGAAGCGCAAACGGGACTAGCGGGAGACAATGAGCAGTTCTTC
CDR3aa: CASSEAQTGLAGDNEQFF
j_gene: TRBJ2-1
d_gene: TRBD2
v_gene: TRBV2

CDR3nt: TGTGCCAGCAGGCCCCTAGCGGACTACAATGAGCAGTTCTTC
CDR3aa: CASRPLADYNEQFF
j_gene: TRBJ2-1
d_gene: TRBD2
v_gene: TRBV6-1

CDR3nt: TGTGCCAGCAGCTTAGTGTGGTCCCCAGGGGGCAGGGGTGAAAAACTGTTTTTT
CDR3aa: CASSLVWSPGGRGEKLFF
j_gene: TRBJ1-4
d_gene: TRBD1
v_gene: TRBV7-8

CDR3nt: TGCAGCGCAACCTCGGGACAGGGGACGGGTGAGCAGTACTTC
CDR3aa: CSATSGQGTGEQYF
j_gene: TRBJ2-7
d_gene: TRBD1
v_gene: TRBV29-1

CDR3nt: TGTGCCAGCAAGGAATGGCGGAGCACCTACGAGCAGTACTTC
CDR3aa: CASKEWRSTYEQYF
j_gene: TRBJ2-7
d_gene: .
v_gene: TRBV2

CDR3nt: TGTGCCATCAGTGGACTAGCGGGACAAGAGACCCAGTACTTC
CDR3aa: CAISGLAGQETQYF
j_gene: TRBJ2-5
d_gene: TRBD2
v_gene: TRBV10-3

CDR3nt: TGCGCCAGCAGCTTGGACGGGAGTGAAGATACGCAGTATTTT
CDR3aa: CASSLDGSEDTQYF
j_gene: TRBJ2-3
d_gene: .
v_gene: TRBV5-1

CDR3nt: TGTGCCAGCAGCTCCACTAGCGGGTCCTACGAGCAGTACTTC
CDR3aa: CASSSTSGSYEQYF
j_gene: TRBJ2-7
d_gene: TRBD2
v_gene: TRBV11-2

CDR3nt: TGTGCCAGCAGTGACAGGGGGCTGAGCACAGATACGCAGTATTTT
CDR3aa: CASSDRGLSTDTQYF
j_gene: TRBJ2-3
d_gene: TRBD1
v_gene: TRBV6-1

CDR3nt: TGTGCCAGCAGCTCACAGACAGGTCAACTGTTTTTT
CDR3aa: CASSSQTGQLFF
j_gene: TRBJ1-4
d_gene: .
v_gene: TRBV5-6

CDR3nt: TGTGCCAGCAGCTTAATGGGACTAGCGGGATACAATGAACAGTTCTTC
CDR3aa: CASSLMGLAGYNEQFF
j_gene: TRBJ2-1
d_gene: TRBD2
v_gene: TRBV7-3

CDR3nt: TGCGCCAGCAGCTTGGGGGGGACATCCTCTGGAAACACCATATATTTT
CDR3aa: CASSLGGTSSGNTIYF
j_gene: TRBJ1-3
d_gene: .
v_gene: TRBV5-1

CDR3nt: TGTGCCAGTAACATGGGACAGGGAGCCTATAATTCACCCCTCCACTTT
CDR3aa: CASNMGQGAYNSPLHF
j_gene: TRBJ1-6
d_gene: TRBD1
v_gene: TRBV19

CDR3nt: TGTGCCATCGGGGCTAGCGGGAGCGAGACCCAGTACTTC
CDR3aa: CAIGASGSETQYF
j_gene: TRBJ2-5
d_gene: TRBD2
v_gene: TRBV10-3

CDR3nt: TGTGCCAGCAGCTTTATGCGGGAGGCCTACAATGAGCAGTTCTTC
CDR3aa: CASSFMREAYNEQFF
j_gene: TRBJ2-1
d_gene: TRBD2
v_gene: TRBV11-2

CDR3nt: TGCAGTTTACTAGCGGGAGGGGAGACCCAGTACTTC
CDR3aa: CSLLAGGETQYF
j_gene: TRBJ2-5
d_gene: TRBD2
v_gene: TRBV29-1

CDR3nt: TGCGCCAGCAGTATTCGTGACAGGGGGAATGGCTACACCTTC
CDR3aa: CASSIRDRGNGYTF
j_gene: TRBJ1-2
d_gene: TRBD1
v_gene: TRBV5-1

CDR3nt: TGTGCCAGCAGCTTTCACTCCTACGAGCAGTACTTC
CDR3aa: CASSFHSYEQYF
j_gene: TRBJ2-7
d_gene: .
v_gene: TRBV7-2

CDR3nt: TGTGCCAGCAGTTACCAGACAGCTGGTGGGACTGAAGCTTTCTTT
CDR3aa: CASSYQTAGGTEAFF
j_gene: TRBJ1-1
d_gene: .
v_gene: TRBV6-5

CDR3nt: TGTGCCAGCAGCCCGGGACTAGCGGGAGTCGCCTACAATGAGCAGTTCTTC
CDR3aa: CASSPGLAGVAYNEQFF
j_gene: TRBJ2-1
d_gene: TRBD2
v_gene: TRBV4-2

CDR3nt: TGTGCCAGCAGCTCCCCCCGAGCGGGAGGTTACTACGAGCAGTACTTC
CDR3aa: CASSSPRAGGYYEQYF
j_gene: TRBJ2-7
d_gene: TRBD2
v_gene: TRBV7-2

CDR3nt: TGTGCCAGCAGCTTGACGGGGTTCAATGAGCAGTTCTTC
CDR3aa: CASSLTGFNEQFF
j_gene: TRBJ2-1
d_gene: .
v_gene: TRBV5-4

CDR3nt: TGCGCCAGCAGCTTGCCAGGGGCGGGGAACACTGAAGCTTTCTTT
CDR3aa: CASSLPGAGNTEAFF
j_gene: TRBJ1-1
d_gene: .
v_gene: TRBV5-1

CDR3nt: TGTGCCATCAGTGAGCGGCGGAGGGACCAAGAGACCCAGTACTTC
CDR3aa: CAISERRRDQETQYF
j_gene: TRBJ2-5
d_gene: .
v_gene: TRBV10-3

CDR3nt: TGTGCCAGCAGCCCGCACCTAGGAAACACCATATATTTT
CDR3aa: CASSPHLGNTIYF
j_gene: TRBJ1-3
d_gene: .
v_gene: TRBV5-4

CDR3nt: TGTGCCAGCACCTCATCGGGAAAAGAGACCCAGTACTTC
CDR3aa: CASTSSGKETQYF
j_gene: TRBJ2-5
d_gene: .
v_gene: TRBV6-1

CDR3nt: TGCAGCGCGAGGAGCGGGGACTACAATGAGCAGTTCTTC
CDR3aa: CSARSGDYNEQFF
j_gene: TRBJ2-1
d_gene: TRBD2
v_gene: TRBV29-1

CDR3nt: TGCGCCAGCAGCTTGGGTGGCGGGATGAGCTCCTACAATGAGCAGTTCTTC
CDR3aa: CASSLGGGMSSYNEQFF
j_gene: TRBJ2-1
d_gene: .
v_gene: TRBV5-1

CDR3nt: TGTGCCAGCAGCCTAGGCCTAGAATTTCCCCAGCATTTT
CDR3aa: CASSLGLEFPQHF
j_gene: TRBJ1-5
d_gene: .
v_gene: TRBV7-9

CDR3nt: TGCGCCAGCAGCCATATAGCGGGTGACACCGGGGAGCTGTTTTTT
CDR3aa: CASSHIAGDTGELFF
j_gene: TRBJ2-2
d_gene: TRBD2
v_gene: TRBV5-1

CDR3nt: TGTGCCTGGAGTGCCAGGCTGACCACTGAAGCTTTCTTT
CDR3aa: CAWSARLTTEAFF
j_gene: TRBJ1-1
d_gene: .
v_gene: TRBV30

CDR3nt: TGCGCCAGCAGCTTCCCACTAGCGGGGCCCACAGATACGCAGTATTTT
CDR3aa: CASSFPLAGPTDTQYF
j_gene: TRBJ2-3
d_gene: TRBD2
v_gene: TRBV5-1

CDR3nt: TGTGCCAGCAAACAGGGGAATTACAATGAGCAGTTCTTC
CDR3aa: CASKQGNYNEQFF
j_gene: TRBJ2-1
d_gene: TRBD1
v_gene: TRBV6-5

CDR3nt: TGTGCCTGGAGTATGGCATATAGCAATCAGCCCCAGCATTTT
CDR3aa: CAWSMAYSNQPQHF
j_gene: TRBJ1-5
d_gene: .
v_gene: TRBV30

CDR3nt: TGTGCCAGCCCCCCCACGGGAAGCCAAGAGACCCAGTACTTC
CDR3aa: CASPPTGSQETQYF
j_gene: TRBJ2-5
d_gene: .
v_gene: TRBV2

CDR3nt: TGTGCCAGCAGCCAAAGCGCGGGAATGCGGGTGGATGAGCAGTTCTTC
CDR3aa: CASSQSAGMRVDEQFF
j_gene: TRBJ2-1
d_gene: .
v_gene: TRBV14

CDR3nt: TGTGCCATAGTTCCGACAGCAGATACGCAGTATTTT
CDR3aa: CAIVPTADTQYF
j_gene: TRBJ2-3
d_gene: .
v_gene: TRBV2

CDR3nt: TGTGCCAGCACGGACAGGTTGGGAGGTGAGCAGTTCTTC
CDR3aa: CASTDRLGGEQFF
j_gene: TRBJ2-1
d_gene: .
v_gene: TRBV6-4

CDR3nt: TGTGCCAGCATCCCTTGGGGACAGAGCTTTGGCTACACCTTC
CDR3aa: CASIPWGQSFGYTF
j_gene: TRBJ1-2
d_gene: TRBD1
v_gene: TRBV6-1

CDR3nt: TGTGCCACCAGCAGAGATAAGGGGGACAGGGATGGCTACACCTTC
CDR3aa: CATSRDKGDRDGYTF
j_gene: TRBJ1-2
d_gene: TRBD1
v_gene: TRBV15

CDR3nt: TGTGCCAGTAGTATGGTGGGCAGTTTCGTGGATGGCTACACCTTC
CDR3aa: CASSMVGSFVDGYTF
j_gene: TRBJ1-2
d_gene: .
v_gene: TRBV19

CDR3nt: TGTGCCAATCCCCCTAGGACATCCAACACCGGGGAGCTGTTTTTT
CDR3aa: CANPPRTSNTGELFF
j_gene: TRBJ2-2
d_gene: .
v_gene: TRBV28

CDR3nt: TGTGCCAGCAGACGGACTAGCGGGAGGATCTTGCCCAACACCGGGGAGCTGTTTTTT
CDR3aa: CASRRTSGRILPNTGELFF
j_gene: TRBJ2-2
d_gene: TRBD2
v_gene: TRBV4-2

CDR3nt: TGTGCCAGTAGTGTTTCGAGCGGGAGGGTAACAGATACGCAGTATTTT
CDR3aa: CASSVSSGRVTDTQYF
j_gene: TRBJ2-3
d_gene: TRBD2
v_gene: TRBV19